The 5 T cell receptor beta chains in this list originate from one sample, sequenced in a study of T-cell memory formation after mild COVID-19. One entry per CDR3 protein results from TCRdb running MiXCR on the 5' RACE reads. The data show approximately 340,000 distinct CDR3 sequences, approximately 12% seen once. The sample was PBMCs or a T cell subset sorted from them (not recorded which). The receptors here all came from a man aged 18-30 years who had mild COVID-19 (a few samples of this study predate the infection). Cell type and time point are not known.

There are many counts of this clonotype. V and J are TRBV7-2 and TRBJ2-5; D is unresolved. Trimming removed 3 bases from V and 5 bases from J, with 4 bases in between. Germline CDR1 SGHTA, CDR2 FQGNSA. There are 11 residues in the CDR3. The CDR3 sequence is CASSFRETQYF. In DNA, the CDR3 is TGTGCCAGCAGCTTCAGGGAGACCCAGTACTTC.

V gene TRBV7-2 combines with J gene TRBJ2-3, with a tentative D call TRBD1 (6 bases). V lost 5 bases and J lost 3, with 18 bases in between. CDR1 is SGHTA, CDR2 FQGNSA, per germline. The CDR3 contains 16 residues. The CDR3 DNA sequence: TGTGCCAGCAGCCTGCTGTCAGGGGCGCGTACAGATACGCAGTATTTT. As protein: CASSLLSGARTDTQYF.

The chain employs TRBV20-1 and TRBJ2-3, with a possible D match to TRBD1 (6 bases). The V gene lost 4 bases and the J gene lost 2 bases, with 16 bases spanning the gap. Germline loops: CDR1 DFQATT, CDR2 SNEGSKA (reference sequence). CDR3 length: 15 residues. CDR3 sequence reads: CSAILRTVNTDTQYF. The CDR3 DNA follows: TGCAGTGCTATCCTCCGGACAGTCAACACAGATACGCAGTATTTT.

This clonotype was detected many times. The chain employs TRBV18 and TRBJ2-3; D ambiguous. The CDR3 consists of 14 residues. Germline CDR1 and CDR2: KGHSH and LQKENI. The V end lost 3 bases, the J end lost 4 bases, and 11 bases lay between the germline ends. The CDR3 nucleotides read TGTGCCAGCTCACCGGACGGAATACCAGATACGCAGTATTTT. Protein sequence: CASSPDGIPDTQYF.

This clonotype was counted many times. This chain connects TRBV6-2 or TRBV6-3 to TRBJ2-3, with 11 bases identical to TRBD1. This CDR3 has 15 amino acids. In germline, CDR1 is MNHEY, CDR2 SVGEGT. V gave up 4 bases and J gave up 3 bases; unmatched junction bases: 3. CDR3 in DNA: TGTGCCAGCAGTTCCGGACAGGGGGCTACAGATACGCAGTATTTT. It codes for CASSSGQGATDTQYF.